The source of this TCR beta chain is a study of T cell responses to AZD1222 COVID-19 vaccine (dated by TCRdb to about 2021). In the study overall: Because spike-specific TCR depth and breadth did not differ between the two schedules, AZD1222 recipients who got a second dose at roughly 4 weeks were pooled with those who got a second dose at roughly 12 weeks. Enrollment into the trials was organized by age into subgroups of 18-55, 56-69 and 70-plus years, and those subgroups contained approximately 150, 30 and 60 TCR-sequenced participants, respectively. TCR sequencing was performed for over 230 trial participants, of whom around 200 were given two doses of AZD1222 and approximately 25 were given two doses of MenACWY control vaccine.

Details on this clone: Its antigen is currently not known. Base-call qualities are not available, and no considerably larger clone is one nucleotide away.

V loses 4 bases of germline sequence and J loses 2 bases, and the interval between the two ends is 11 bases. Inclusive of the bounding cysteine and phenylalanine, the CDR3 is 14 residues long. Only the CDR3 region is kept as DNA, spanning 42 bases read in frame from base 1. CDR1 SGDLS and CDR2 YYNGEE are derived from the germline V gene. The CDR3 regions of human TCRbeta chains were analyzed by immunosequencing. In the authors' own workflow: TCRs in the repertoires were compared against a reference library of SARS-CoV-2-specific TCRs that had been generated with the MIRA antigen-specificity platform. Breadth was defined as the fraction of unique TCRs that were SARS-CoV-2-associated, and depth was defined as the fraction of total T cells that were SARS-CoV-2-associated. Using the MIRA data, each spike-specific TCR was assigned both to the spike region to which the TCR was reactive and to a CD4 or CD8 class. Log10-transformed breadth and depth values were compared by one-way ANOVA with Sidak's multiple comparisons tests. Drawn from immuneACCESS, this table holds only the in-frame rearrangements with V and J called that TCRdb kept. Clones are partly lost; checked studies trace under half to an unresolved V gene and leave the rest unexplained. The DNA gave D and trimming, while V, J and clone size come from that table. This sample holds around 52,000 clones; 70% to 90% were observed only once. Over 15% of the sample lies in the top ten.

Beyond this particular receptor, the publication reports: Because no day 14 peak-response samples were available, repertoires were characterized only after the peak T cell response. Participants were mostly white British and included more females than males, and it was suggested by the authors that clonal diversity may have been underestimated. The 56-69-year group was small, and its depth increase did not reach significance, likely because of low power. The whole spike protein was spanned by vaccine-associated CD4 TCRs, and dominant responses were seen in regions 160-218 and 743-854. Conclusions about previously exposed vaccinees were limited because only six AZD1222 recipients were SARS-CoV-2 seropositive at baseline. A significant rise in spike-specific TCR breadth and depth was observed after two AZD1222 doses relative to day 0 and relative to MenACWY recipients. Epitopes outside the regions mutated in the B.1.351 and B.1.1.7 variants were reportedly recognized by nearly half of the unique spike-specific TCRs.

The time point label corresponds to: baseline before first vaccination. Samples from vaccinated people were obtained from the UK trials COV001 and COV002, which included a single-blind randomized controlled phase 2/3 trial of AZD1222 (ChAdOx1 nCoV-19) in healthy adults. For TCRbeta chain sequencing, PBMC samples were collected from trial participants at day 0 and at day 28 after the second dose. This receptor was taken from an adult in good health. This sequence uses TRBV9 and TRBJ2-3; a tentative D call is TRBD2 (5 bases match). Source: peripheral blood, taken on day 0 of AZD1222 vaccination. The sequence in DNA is TGTGCCAGCAGCCCCCAAGCGGCCACAGATACGCAGTATTTT. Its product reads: CASSPQAATDTQYF. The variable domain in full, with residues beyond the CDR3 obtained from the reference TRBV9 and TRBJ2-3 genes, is DSGVTQTPKHLITATGQRVTLRCSPRSGDLSVYWYQQSLDQGLQFLIQYYNGEERAKGNILERFSAQQFPDLHSELNLSSLELGDSALYFCASSPQAATDTQYFGPGTRLTVL.